This T cell receptor beta chain was found in a study of blood T cell repertoires in COVID-19. Study-wide context: Specimens from acute and convalescent COVID-19 originated in the United States, Italy and Spain.

Trimming removed 5 bases from V and 0 bases from J; junction bases left unmatched: 11. Germline V gene data show CDR1 as SGHVS and CDR2 as FQNEAQ. This CDR3 is built from 17 residues. TCRdb's table, derived via immunoSEQ multiplex PCR, lists solely in-frame clones and lacks some. The sample lists 130,000 or so clones, around nine tenths occurring once. This clonotype was sampled from a man aged 60-69 years with COVID-19, enrolled during active disease. This chain connects TRBV7-8 to TRBJ1-2, with TRBD1 matching over 8 bases. What was sequenced was peripheral blood. The CDR3 loop reads CASSPLSGGNANYGYTF. The CDR3 DNA reads as TGTGCCAGCAGCCCCCTGTCAGGGGGCAACGCTAACTATGGCTACACCTTC.